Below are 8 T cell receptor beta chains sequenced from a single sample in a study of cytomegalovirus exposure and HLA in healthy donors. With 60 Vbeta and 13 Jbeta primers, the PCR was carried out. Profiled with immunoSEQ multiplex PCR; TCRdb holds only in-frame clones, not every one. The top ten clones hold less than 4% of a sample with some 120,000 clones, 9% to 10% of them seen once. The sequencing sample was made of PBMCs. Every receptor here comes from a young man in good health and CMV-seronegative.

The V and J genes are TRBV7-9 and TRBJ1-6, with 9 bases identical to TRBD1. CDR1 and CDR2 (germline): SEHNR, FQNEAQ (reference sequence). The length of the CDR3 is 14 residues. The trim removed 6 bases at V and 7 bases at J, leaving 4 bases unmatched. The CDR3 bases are TGTGCCAGCAGGGGGGGACAGGGAAATTCACCCCTCCACTTT. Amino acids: CASRGGQGNSPLHF.

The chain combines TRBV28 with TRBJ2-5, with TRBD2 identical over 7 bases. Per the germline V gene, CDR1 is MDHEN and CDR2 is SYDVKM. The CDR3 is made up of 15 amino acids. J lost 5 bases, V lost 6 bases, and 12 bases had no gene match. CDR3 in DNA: TGTGCCAGCAGGCTGCGTGGCGGGAGAGGGGAGACCCAGTACTTC. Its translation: CASRLRGGRGETQYF.

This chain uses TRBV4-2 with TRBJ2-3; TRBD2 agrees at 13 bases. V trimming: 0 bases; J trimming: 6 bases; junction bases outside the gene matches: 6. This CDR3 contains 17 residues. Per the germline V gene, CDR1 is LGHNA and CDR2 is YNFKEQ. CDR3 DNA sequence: TGTGCCAGCAGCCAAGAGGGACTAGCGGGATTGGGGGATACGCAGTATTTT. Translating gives CASSQEGLAGLGDTQYF.

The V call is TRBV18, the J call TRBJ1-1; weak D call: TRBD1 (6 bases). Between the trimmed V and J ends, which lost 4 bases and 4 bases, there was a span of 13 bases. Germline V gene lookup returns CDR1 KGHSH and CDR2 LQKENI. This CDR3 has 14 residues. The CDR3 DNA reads TGTGCCAGCTCACAAAACAGGGACGGCACTGAAGCTTTCTTT. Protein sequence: CASSQNRDGTEAFF.

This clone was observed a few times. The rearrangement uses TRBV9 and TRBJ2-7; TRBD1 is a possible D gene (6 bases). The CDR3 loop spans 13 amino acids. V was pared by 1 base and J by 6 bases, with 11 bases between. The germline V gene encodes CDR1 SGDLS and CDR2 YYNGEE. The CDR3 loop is CASSVTGRTEQYF. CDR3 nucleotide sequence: TGTGCCAGCAGCGTAACAGGGCGGACCGAGCAGTACTTC.

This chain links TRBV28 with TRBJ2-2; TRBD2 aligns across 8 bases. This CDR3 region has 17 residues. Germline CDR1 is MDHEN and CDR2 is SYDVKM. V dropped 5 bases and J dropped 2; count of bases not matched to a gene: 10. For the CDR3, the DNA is TGTGCCAGCAGTCCCCCGGCTAGCGGGTTCAACACCGGGGAGCTGTTTTTT. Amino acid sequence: CASSPPASGFNTGELFF. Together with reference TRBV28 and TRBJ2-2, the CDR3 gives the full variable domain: DVKVTQSSRYLVKRTGEKVFLECVQDMDHENMFWYRQDPGLGLRLIYFSYDVKMKEKGDIPEGYSVSREKKERFSLILESASTNQTSMYLCASSPPASGFNTGELFFGEGSRLTVL.

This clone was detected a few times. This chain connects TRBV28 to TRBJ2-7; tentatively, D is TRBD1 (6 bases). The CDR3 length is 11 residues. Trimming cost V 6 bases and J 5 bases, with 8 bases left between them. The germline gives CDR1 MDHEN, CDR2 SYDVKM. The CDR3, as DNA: TGTGCCAGCAGGAACAGGGACGAGCAGTACTTC. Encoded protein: CASRNRDEQYF. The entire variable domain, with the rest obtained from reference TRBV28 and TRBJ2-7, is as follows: DVKVTQSSRYLVKRTGEKVFLECVQDMDHENMFWYRQDPGLGLRLIYFSYDVKMKEKGDIPEGYSVSREKKERFSLILESASTNQTSMYLCASRNRDEQYFGPGTRLTVT.

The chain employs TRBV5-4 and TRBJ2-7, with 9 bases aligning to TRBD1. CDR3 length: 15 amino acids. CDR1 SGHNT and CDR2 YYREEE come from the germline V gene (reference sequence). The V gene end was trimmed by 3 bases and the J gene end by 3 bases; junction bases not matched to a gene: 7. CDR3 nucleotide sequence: TGTGCCAGCAGCTCCTCCGGGACAGGGCTCTACGAGCAGTACTTC. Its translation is CASSSSGTGLYEQYF. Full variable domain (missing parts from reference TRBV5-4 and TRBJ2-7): ETGVTQSPTHLIKTRGQQVTLRCSSQSGHNTVSWYQQALGQGPQFIFQYYREEENGRGNFPPRFSGLQFPNYSSELNVNALELDDSALYLCASSSSGTGLYEQYFGPGTRLTVT.